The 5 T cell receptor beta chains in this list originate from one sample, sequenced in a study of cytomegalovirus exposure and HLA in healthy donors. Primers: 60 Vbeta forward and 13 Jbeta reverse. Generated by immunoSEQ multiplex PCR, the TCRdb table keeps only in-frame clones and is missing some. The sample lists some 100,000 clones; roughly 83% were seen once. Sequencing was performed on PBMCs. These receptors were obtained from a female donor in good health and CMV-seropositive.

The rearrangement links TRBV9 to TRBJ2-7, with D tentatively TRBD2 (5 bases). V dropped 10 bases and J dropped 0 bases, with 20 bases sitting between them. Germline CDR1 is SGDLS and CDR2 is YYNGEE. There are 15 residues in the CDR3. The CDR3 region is CARNGERMDSYEQYF. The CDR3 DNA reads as TGTGCCCGAAACGGGGAGCGGATGGACTCCTACGAGCAGTACTTC.

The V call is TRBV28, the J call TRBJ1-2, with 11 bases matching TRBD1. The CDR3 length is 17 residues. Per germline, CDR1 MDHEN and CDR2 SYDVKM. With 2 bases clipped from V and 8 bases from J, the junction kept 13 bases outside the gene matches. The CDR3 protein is CASSLGGQGDSLFGYTF. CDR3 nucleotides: TGTGCCAGCAGTTTAGGGGGACAGGGGGACTCCCTCTTCGGCTACACCTTC.

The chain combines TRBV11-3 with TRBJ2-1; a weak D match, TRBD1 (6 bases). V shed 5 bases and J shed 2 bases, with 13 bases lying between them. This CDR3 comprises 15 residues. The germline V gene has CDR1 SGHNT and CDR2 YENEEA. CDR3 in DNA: TGTGCCAGCAGCCTAACAGGGTCGGCCTACAATGAGCAGTTCTTC. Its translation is CASSLTGSAYNEQFF.

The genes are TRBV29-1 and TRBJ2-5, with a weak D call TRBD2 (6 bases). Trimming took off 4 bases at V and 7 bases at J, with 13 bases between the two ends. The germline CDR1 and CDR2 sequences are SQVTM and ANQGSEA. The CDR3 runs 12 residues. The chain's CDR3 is CSVVGGSGTQYF. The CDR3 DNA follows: TGCAGCGTTGTGGGAGGTTCTGGGACCCAGTACTTC.

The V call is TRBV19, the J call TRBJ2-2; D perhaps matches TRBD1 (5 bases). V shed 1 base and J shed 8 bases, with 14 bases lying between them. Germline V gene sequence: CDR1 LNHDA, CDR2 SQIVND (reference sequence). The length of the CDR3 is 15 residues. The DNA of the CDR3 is TGTGCCAGTAGTATAGTGGCAGGACAAAGGGGGGAGCTGTTTTTT. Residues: CASSIVAGQRGELFF.